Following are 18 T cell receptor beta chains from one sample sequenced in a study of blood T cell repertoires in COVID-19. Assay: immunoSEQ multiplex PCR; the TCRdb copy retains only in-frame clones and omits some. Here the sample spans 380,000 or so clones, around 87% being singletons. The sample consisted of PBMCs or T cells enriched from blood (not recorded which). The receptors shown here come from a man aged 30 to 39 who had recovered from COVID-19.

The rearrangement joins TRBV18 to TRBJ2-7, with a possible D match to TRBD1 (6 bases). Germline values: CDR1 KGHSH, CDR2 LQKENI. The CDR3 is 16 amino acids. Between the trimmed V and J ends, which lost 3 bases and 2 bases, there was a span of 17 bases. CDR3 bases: TGTGCCAGCTCACCCCCGTCAGGGGTAGGAACCTACGAGCAGTACTTC. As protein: CASSPPSGVGTYEQYF. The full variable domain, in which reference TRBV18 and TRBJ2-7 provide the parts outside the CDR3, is NAGVMQNPRHLVRRRGQEARLRCSPMKGHSHVYWYRQLPEEGLKFMVYLQKENIIDESGMPKERFSAEFPKEGPSILRIQQVVRGDSAAYFCASSPPSGVGTYEQYFGPGTRLTVT.

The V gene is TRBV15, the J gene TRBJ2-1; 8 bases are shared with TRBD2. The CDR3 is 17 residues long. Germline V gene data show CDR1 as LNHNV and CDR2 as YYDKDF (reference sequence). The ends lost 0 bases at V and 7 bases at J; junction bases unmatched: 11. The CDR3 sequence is CATSRDRLLAGSNEQFF. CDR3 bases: TGTGCCACCAGCAGAGATCGGTTGTTAGCGGGGTCTAATGAGCAGTTCTTC. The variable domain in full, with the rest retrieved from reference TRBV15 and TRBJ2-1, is DAMVIQNPRYQVTQFGKPVTLSCSQTLNHNVMYWYQQKSSQAPKLLFHYYDKDFNNEADTPDNFQSRRPNTSFCFLDIRSPGLGDTAMYLCATSRDRLLAGSNEQFFGPGTRLTVL.

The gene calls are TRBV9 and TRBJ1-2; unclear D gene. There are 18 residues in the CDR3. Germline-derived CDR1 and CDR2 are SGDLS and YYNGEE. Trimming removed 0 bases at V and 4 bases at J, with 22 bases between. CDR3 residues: CASSVEEQRGTLSYGYTF. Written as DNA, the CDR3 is TGTGCCAGCAGCGTAGAAGAACAACGGGGTACCTTGTCCTATGGCTACACCTTC. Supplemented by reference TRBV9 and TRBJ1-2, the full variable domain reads DSGVTQTPKHLITATGQRVTLRCSPRSGDLSVYWYQQSLDQGLQFLIQYYNGEERAKGNILERFSAQQFPDLHSELNLSSLELGDSALYFCASSVEEQRGTLSYGYTFGSGTRLTVV.

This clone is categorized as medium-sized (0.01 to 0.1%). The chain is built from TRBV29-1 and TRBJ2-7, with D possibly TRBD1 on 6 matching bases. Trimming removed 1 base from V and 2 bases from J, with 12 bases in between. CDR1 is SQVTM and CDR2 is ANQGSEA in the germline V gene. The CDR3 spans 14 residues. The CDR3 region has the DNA TGCAGCGTTGAAGTAGTGGACAGCACCTACGAGCAGTACTTC. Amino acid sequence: CSVEVVDSTYEQYF.

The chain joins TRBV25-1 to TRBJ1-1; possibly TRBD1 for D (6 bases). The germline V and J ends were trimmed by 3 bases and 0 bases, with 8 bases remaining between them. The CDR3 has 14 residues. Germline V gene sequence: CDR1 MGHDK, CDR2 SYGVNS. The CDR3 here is CASSDRGMNTEAFF. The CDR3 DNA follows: TGTGCCAGCAGTGACAGGGGCATGAACACTGAAGCTTTCTTT.

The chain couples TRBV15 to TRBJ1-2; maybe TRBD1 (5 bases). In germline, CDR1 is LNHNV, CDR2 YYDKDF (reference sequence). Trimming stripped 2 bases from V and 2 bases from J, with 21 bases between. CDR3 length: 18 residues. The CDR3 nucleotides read TGTGCCACCAGCAGACCAAATTGGGGCGAAAGAGCAAACTATGGCTACACCTTC. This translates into CATSRPNWGERANYGYTF.

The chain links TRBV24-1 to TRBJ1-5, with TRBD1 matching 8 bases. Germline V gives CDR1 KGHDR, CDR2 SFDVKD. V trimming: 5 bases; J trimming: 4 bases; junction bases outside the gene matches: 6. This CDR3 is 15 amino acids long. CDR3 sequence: CATSVPDRENQPQHF. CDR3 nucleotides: TGTGCCACCAGTGTTCCGGACAGGGAGAATCAGCCCCAGCATTTT.

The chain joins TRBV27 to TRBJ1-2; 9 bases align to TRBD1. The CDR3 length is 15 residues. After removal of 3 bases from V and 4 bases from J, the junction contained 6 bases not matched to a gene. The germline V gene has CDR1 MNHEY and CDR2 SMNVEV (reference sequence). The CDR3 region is CASSLGTGSFYGYTF. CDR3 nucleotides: TGTGCCAGCAGTTTGGGGACAGGGTCCTTCTATGGCTACACCTTC.

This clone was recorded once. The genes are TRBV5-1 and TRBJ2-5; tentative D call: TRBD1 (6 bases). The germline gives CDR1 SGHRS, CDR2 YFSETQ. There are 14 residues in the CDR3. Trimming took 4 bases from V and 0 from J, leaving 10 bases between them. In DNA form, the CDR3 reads TGCGCCAGCAGCCCCGGACAGTACCAAGAGACCCAGTACTTC. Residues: CASSPGQYQETQYF.

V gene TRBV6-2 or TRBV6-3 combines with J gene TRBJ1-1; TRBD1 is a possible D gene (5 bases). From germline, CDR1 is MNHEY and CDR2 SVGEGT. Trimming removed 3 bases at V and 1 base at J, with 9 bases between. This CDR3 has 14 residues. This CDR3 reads CASSYRQTNTEAFF. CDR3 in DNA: TGTGCCAGCAGTTATCGACAGACGAACACTGAAGCTTTCTTT.

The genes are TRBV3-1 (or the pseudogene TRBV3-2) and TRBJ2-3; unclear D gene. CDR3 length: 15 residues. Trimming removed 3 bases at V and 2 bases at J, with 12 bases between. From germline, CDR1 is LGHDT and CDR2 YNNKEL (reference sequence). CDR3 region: CASSQNSLHTDTQYF. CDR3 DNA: TGTGCCAGCAGCCAGAACAGTTTACACACAGATACGCAGTATTTT.

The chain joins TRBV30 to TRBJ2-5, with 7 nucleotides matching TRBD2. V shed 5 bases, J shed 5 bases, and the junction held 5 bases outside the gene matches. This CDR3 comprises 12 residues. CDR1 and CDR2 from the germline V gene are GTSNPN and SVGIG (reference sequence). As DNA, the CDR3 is TGTGCCTGGTCAGCGGGGTGGGAGACCCAGTACTTC. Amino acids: CAWSAGWETQYF.

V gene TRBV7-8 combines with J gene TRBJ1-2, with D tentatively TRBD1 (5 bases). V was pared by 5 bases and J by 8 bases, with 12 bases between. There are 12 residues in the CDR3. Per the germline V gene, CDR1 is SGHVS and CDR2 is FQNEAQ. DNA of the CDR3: TGTGCCAGCAGCGTATCAGGGTCCGGCTACACCTTC. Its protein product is CASSVSGSGYTF.

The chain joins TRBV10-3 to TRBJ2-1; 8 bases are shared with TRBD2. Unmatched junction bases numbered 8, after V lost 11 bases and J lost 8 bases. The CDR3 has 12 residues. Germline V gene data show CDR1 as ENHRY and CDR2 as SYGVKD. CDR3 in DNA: TGTGCCGCCGGGACTAGTTTCTATGAGCAGTTCTTC. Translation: CAAGTSFYEQFF.

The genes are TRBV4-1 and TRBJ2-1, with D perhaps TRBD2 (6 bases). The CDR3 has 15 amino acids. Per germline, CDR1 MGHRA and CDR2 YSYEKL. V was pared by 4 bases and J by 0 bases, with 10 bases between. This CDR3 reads CASSRGGSSYNEQFF. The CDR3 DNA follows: TGCGCCAGCAGCCGTGGGGGGTCCTCCTACAATGAGCAGTTCTTC.

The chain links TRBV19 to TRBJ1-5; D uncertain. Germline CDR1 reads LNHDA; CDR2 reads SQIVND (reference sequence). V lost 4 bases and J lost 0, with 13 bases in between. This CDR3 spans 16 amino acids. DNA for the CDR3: TGTGCCAGTAGTACTCCCGAGCGCGGTAGCAATCAGCCCCAGCATTTT. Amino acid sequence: CASSTPERGSNQPQHF.

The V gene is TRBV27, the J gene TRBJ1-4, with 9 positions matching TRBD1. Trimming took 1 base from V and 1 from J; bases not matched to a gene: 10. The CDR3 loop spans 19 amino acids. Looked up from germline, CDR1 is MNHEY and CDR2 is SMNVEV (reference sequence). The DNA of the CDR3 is TGTGCCAGCAGTTTATACCCGGGACAGGGCGGAGGAACTAATGAAAAACTGTTTTTT. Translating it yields CASSLYPGQGGGTNEKLFF.

The CDR3 bases are TGTGCCAGCAGCCTGACAGTTACCTCTGGGGCCAACGTCCTGACTTTC. As protein: CASSLTVTSGANVLTF. The chain combines TRBV7-8 with TRBJ2-6; a possible D gene is TRBD1 (5 bases). Germline V gene sequence: CDR1 SGHVS, CDR2 FQNEAQ. This CDR3 has 16 residues. Deletions cut 5 bases from V and 0 bases from J, with 11 bases between.